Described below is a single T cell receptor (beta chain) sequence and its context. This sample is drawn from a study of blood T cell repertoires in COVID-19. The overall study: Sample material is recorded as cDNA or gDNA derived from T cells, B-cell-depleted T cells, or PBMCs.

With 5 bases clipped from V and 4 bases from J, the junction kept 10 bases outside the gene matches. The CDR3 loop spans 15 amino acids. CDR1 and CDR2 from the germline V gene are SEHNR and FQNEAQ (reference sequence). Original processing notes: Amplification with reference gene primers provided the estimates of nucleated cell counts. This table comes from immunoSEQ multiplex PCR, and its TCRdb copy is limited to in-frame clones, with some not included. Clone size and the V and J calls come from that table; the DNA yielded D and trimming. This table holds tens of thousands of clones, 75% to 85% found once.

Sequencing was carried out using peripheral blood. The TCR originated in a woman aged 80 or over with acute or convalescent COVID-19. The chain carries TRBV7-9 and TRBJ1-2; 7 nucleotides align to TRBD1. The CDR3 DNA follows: TGTGCCAGCAGCCCCCGAGACAGGGCGGTCTATGGCTACACCTTC. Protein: CASSPRDRAVYGYTF.